This TCR beta chain stems from a study of shared clonotypes between healthy human individuals. Study in general: The study used three CD4 naive, three CD4 memory, two CD8 naive and one CD8 memory plate per donor.

This table comes from immunoSEQ multiplex PCR, and its TCRdb copy is limited to in-frame clones, with some not included. The profile shows approximately 2,200,000 clones, about 92% of them singletons. The study's findings and limits: Estimated richness was generally greater in naive than memory subsets.

Points on this clone: Its specificity is unknown.

Naive CD8 isolation took CD45RO-negative cells positively selected for CCR7 and excluded terminally differentiated effector memory CD45RA+ cells. The sequenced sample was naive CD8+ T cells from PBMCs. This receptor was obtained from a man between 18 and 29 years old in good health. Some clones in this sample may be carry-over from other donors' samples.

The CDR3 DNA sequence: TGTGCCAACAAAGGGACTAGCGGTTCCTACAATGAGCAGTTCTTC. Amino acids: CANKGTSGSYNEQFF. The rearrangement links TRBV2 to TRBJ2-1, with 11 bases aligning to TRBD2. The CDR3 totals 15 residues. The J segment lost 1 base and the V segment lost 10 bases, leaving 6 bases of the junction unmatched. CDR1 and CDR2 (germline): SNHLY, FYNNEI.